These T cell receptor beta chains were read from a single sample in a study of cytomegalovirus exposure and HLA in healthy donors. Repertoires were generated with immunoSEQ multiplex PCR, while TCRdb's copy carries only in-frame clones and drops some. The table lists roughly 130,000 clones, approximately 85% of them singletons. The source material was PBMCs. The receptors stem from a boy aged 5-17 years in good health and CMV-seronegative. Both conserved end residues are part of each CDR3. The D gene is left open where the match is weak.

v_call	j_call	d_call	cdr3_aa
TRBV6-1	TRBJ1-1	NA	CASTQFSKNTEAFF
TRBV2	TRBJ1-6	TRBD1	CASSEGQGMDSPLHF
TRBV4-3	TRBJ1-1	TRBD1	CASSHRTGGLFFGYTEAFF
TRBV6-6	TRBJ2-7	NA	CASRREYEQYF
TRBV7-9	TRBJ1-1	NA	CASRLDQGPDEAFF
TRBV18	TRBJ1-3	NA	CASSPQGPGNTIYF
TRBV9	TRBJ2-1	NA	CASSENRLGDEQFF
TRBV6-5	TRBJ2-1	NA	CASSYTAGNNEQFF
TRBV5-1	TRBJ2-3	TRBD1	CASSLDRDRLTDTQYF
TRBV19	TRBJ2-1	TRBD1	CASSIPGTGDNEQFF
TRBV9	TRBJ1-4	NA	CASSTGQTGHGEKLFF
TRBV25-1	TRBJ2-5	NA	CASSATDRPGETQYF
TRBV15	TRBJ2-5	NA	CATSSSSGAGATQYF
TRBV19	TRBJ1-6	NA	CASRYDSTYNSPLHF
TRBV7-9	TRBJ2-3	NA	CASSLVAKDTQYF
TRBV7-2	TRBJ1-1	TRBD1	CASILGQQNTEAFF
TRBV12-5	TRBJ2-1	TRBD2	CASGLRTSGRGYNEQFF
TRBV30	TRBJ2-2	NA	CAWSVPGPAPYTGELFF
TRBV6-1	TRBJ2-3	TRBD2	CASSVGAGGTDTQYF
TRBV11-3	TRBJ2-3	NA	CASSPGAGDTQYF
TRBV4-3	TRBJ2-1	NA	CASSQVAAGRQKQFF
TRBV5-1	TRBJ2-7	NA	CASSFGRFGQEQYF
TRBV18	TRBJ2-7	TRBD1	CASSPQSDRGFFYEQYF
TRBV29-1	TRBJ2-1	NA	CSVENRETVSNEQFF
TRBV4-1	TRBJ1-4	TRBD1	CASSPSGGAVEKLFF
TRBV25-1	TRBJ2-3	TRBD1	CASRGQGTDTQYF
TRBV9	TRBJ1-2	NA	CASSVAGNYGYTF
TRBV5-5	TRBJ2-5	NA	CASSLPGAETQYF
TRBV27	TRBJ2-7	TRBD1	CASSSLTHSDRAFGEQYF
TRBV6-1	TRBJ2-3	NA	CASSEDRAGHMDTQYF
TRBV9	TRBJ2-3	NA	CASSVGVDTSTDTQYF
TRBV7-9	TRBJ1-4	NA	CASSSPMPGELFF
TRBV19	TRBJ1-1	NA	CASSTSGLISEAFF
TRBV4-3	TRBJ1-3	NA	CASSQDHGNTIYF
TRBV5-1	TRBJ1-4	NA	CASSLGKDSQNEKLFF
TRBV6-1	TRBJ1-2	TRBD1	CASSDAGTGMKGLYGYTF
TRBV13	TRBJ2-7	NA	CASSQTIRRAGPSYEQYF
TRBV7-6	TRBJ2-7	TRBD2	CASSLAVAGSDEQYF
TRBV9	TRBJ2-2	NA	CASSVVGGTSNTGELFF
TRBV7-9	TRBJ2-3	TRBD2	CASSLVRSGSPDTQYF
TRBV9	TRBJ2-6	NA	CASSESGVLTF
TRBV6-5	TRBJ1-4	NA	CASSYGGRNEKLFF
TRBV15	TRBJ2-3	TRBD2	CATLGSGGRADTQYF
TRBV7-9	TRBJ2-1	NA	CASSFPTTGDYNEQFF
TRBV5-4	TRBJ2-7	NA	CASSLEQPSHEQYF